The 2 T cell receptor beta chains below were found in one sample sequenced in a study of human T cells and chemical hapten exposure. Indicated time point: pre-sensitization, week 0. The treatment: therapeutic diphenylcyclopropenone sensitization with weekly scalp DPC. In TCRdb, the RACE reads were re-called with MiXCR into one record per CDR3 protein. The data hold 87,000 or so distinct CDR3 sequences, with 9.6% observed a single time. This sample comprised whole blood, obtained in connection with sensitization to the hapten diphenylcyclopropenone (DPC). Receptor source: a woman between 40 and 50 years old with alopecia areata. Some clones in this sample may be carry-over from other donors' samples.

This clonotype has at least ten counts. The V call is TRBV19, the J call TRBJ1-4; 7 bases fit TRBD1. The germline V gene has CDR1 LNHDA and CDR2 SQIVND (reference sequence). The V and J ends lost 5 bases and 4 bases, in that order; junction bases with no gene match: 7. This CDR3 contains 15 residues. The DNA of the CDR3 is TGTGCCAGTAGTCGCGGGACAGTGGTTAATGAAAAACTGTTTTTT. This codes for CASSRGTVVNEKLFF.

This clonotype occurred once. The rearrangement uses TRBV7-9 and TRBJ2-7; D is possibly TRBD2 (5 bases). V dropped 3 bases and J dropped 4 bases, with 19 bases sitting between them. In germline, CDR1 is SEHNR, CDR2 FQNEAQ (reference sequence). The CDR3 has 16 amino acids. This CDR3 is CASSFPRYGIYYEQYF. CDR3 in DNA: TGTGCCAGCAGCTTCCCCCGGTACGGGATTTATTACGAGCAGTACTTC. The variable domain in full, with the rest retrieved from reference TRBV7-9 and TRBJ2-7, is DTGVSQNPRHKITKRGQNVTFRCDPISEHNRLYWYRQTLGQGPEFLTYFQNEAQLEKSRLLSDRFSAERPKGSFSTLEIQRTEQGDSAMYLCASSFPRYGIYYEQYFGPGTRLTVT.